Listed below are T cell receptor beta chains from one sample, sequenced in a study of cytotoxic CD8 clonotypes in ibrutinib-treated CLL. Here immunoSEQ multiplex PCR was the method, and the copy in TCRdb shows in-frame clones only, minus some. The sample contains under 300,000 clones, about three quarters of which appear only once. The sample in question was PBMCs, obtained after 24 months of ibrutinib treatment. These receptors were obtained from a human donor with chronic lymphocytic leukemia. Both conserved end residues are part of each CDR3. The D gene is left open where the match is weak. Some rows mark clone size as missing; the rest say once, few, many or name a class of expanded clone.

abundance | j_gene | d_gene | v_gene | len | CDR3aa | CDR3nt
. | TRBJ1-2 | . | TRBV18 | 12 | CASSSDSYGYTF | TGTGCCAGCTCATCAGACAGTTATGGCTACACCTTC
. | TRBJ2-1 | TRBD2 | TRBV18 | 16 | CASSPRLAGIYNEQFF | TGTGCCAGCTCACCACGACTAGCGGGTATTTACAATGAGCAGTTCTTC
. | TRBJ1-1 | TRBD1 | TRBV6-5 | 14 | CASGQGLRSTEAFF | TGTGCCAGCGGACAGGGGTTGCGGAGCACTGAAGCTTTCTTT
. | TRBJ1-1 | . | TRBV4-2 | 15 | CASSQVGNMNTEAFF | TGTGCCAGCAGCCAAGTGGGCAACATGAACACTGAAGCTTTCTTT
. | TRBJ2-4 | . | TRBV28 | 17 | CASSLPSRDLAKNIQYF | TGTGCCAGCAGTTTACCCAGCCGGGACCTGGCCAAAAACATTCAGTACTTC
once | TRBJ1-2 | TRBD1 | TRBV6-1 | 12 | CASRTGDYGYTF | TGTGCCAGCCGGACAGGCGACTATGGCTACACCTTC
. | TRBJ1-1 | TRBD1 | TRBV12-5 | 16 | CASGLVLTGVTTEAFF | TGTGCTAGTGGTTTGGTTTTGACAGGGGTTACGACTGAAGCTTTCTTT
. | TRBJ2-3 | . | TRBV27 | 14 | CASRPGRWTGTQYF | TGTGCCAGCAGACCGGGGAGGTGGACGGGTACGCAGTATTTT
. | TRBJ1-1 | TRBD1 | TRBV5-1 | 12 | CASSVTGKEAFF | TGCGCCAGCAGCGTGACAGGGAAAGAAGCTTTCTTT
few | TRBJ2-3 | TRBD2 | TRBV2 | 15 | CASSEGLAGTDTQYF | TGTGCCAGCAGTGAAGGACTAGCGGGCACAGATACGCAGTATTTT
. | TRBJ2-5 | TRBD2 | TRBV11-2 | 16 | CASSLNMGERGETQYF | TGTGCCAGCAGCTTAAATATGGGGGAGCGGGGAGAGACCCAGTACTTC
. | TRBJ2-1 | . | TRBV20-1 | 11 | CSARGGHEQFF | TGCAGTGCTAGGGGGGGCCATGAGCAGTTCTTC
. | TRBJ1-5 | . | TRBV19 | 15 | CASSIDGLSNQPQHF | TGTGCCAGTAGTATAGATGGTCTTAGCAATCAGCCCCAGCATTTT
. | TRBJ2-4 | . | TRBV28 | 16 | CASSKQRPLAKNIQYF | TGTGCCAGCAGCAAACAACGACCTTTGGCCAAAAACATTCAGTACTTC
. | TRBJ2-5 | . | TRBV7-9 | 12 | CASSFLLETQYF | TGTGCCAGCAGCTTTCTGCTCGAGACCCAGTACTTC
. | TRBJ2-7 | TRBD2 | TRBV5-4 | 15 | CASSPGLAGEYEQYF | TGTGCCAGCAGCCCGGGACTAGCGGGGGAATACGAGCAGTACTTC
. | TRBJ2-5 | TRBD1 | TRBV27 | 15 | CASRSQGAGDKTQYF | TGTGCCAGCAGATCACAGGGGGCTGGAGATAAGACCCAGTACTTC
. | TRBJ1-4 | . | TRBV28 | 19 | CASSLWAQLKGPGNEKLFF | TGTGCCAGCAGTTTATGGGCCCAGCTTAAGGGTCCAGGTAATGAAAAACTGTTTTTT
. | TRBJ1-4 | . | TRBV9 | 15 | CASSVDGVRNEKLFF | TGTGCCAGCAGCGTAGACGGGGTCCGTAATGAAAAACTGTTTTTT
. | TRBJ2-2 | . | TRBV19 | 16 | CASSIYGGPGTGELFF | TGTGCCAGTAGTATCTACGGGGGGCCGGGCACCGGGGAGCTGTTTTTT
once | TRBJ1-5 | . | TRBV28 | 15 | CASHLVSGGNQPQHF | TGTGCCAGCCACCTTGTTTCAGGTGGCAATCAGCCCCAGCATTTT
. | TRBJ1-1 | . | TRBV5-1 | 14 | CASSLRQRNTEAFF | TGCGCCAGCAGCTTACGACAGAGAAACACTGAAGCTTTCTTT
. | TRBJ1-5 | TRBD1 | TRBV19 | 17 | CASRTLTLGGGGQPQHF | TGTGCCAGTAGGACGCTAACGCTTGGAGGGGGCGGCCAGCCCCAGCATTTT
. | TRBJ2-2 | . | TRBV9 | 15 | CASSVGRGNTGELFF | TGTGCCAGCAGCGTCGGACGCGGGAACACCGGGGAGCTGTTTTTT
. | TRBJ2-1 | . | TRBV27 | 14 | CASRFPGDNNEQFF | TGTGCCAGCAGATTTCCAGGTGATAACAATGAGCAGTTCTTC
once | TRBJ2-1 | . | TRBV4-3 | 15 | CASSQDGGGHNEQFF | TGCGCCAGCAGCCAAGACGGGGGAGGCCACAATGAGCAGTTCTTC
. | TRBJ2-1 | TRBD2 | TRBV6-4 | 17 | CASSAGTSGGTYNEQFF | TGTGCCAGCAGTGCCGGGACTAGCGGGGGGACCTACAATGAGCAGTTCTTC
. | TRBJ1-5 | . | TRBV2 | 14 | CASSDGRQNQPQHF | TGTGCCAGCAGTGACGGGAGACAGAATCAGCCCCAGCATTTT
once | TRBJ2-1 | TRBD1 | TRBV6-6 | 16 | CASRPRGTGGWNEQFF | TGTGCCAGCAGGCCTAGAGGGACAGGGGGCTGGAATGAGCAGTTCTTC
. | TRBJ2-5 | . | TRBV29-1 | 13 | CSVRQGGQETQYF | TGCAGCGTTAGACAGGGAGGGCAAGAGACCCAGTACTTC
. | TRBJ1-1 | . | TRBV9 | 16 | CASSAATAGLDTEAFF | TGTGCCAGCAGCGCCGCGACTGCGGGGCTCGACACTGAAGCTTTCTTT
. | TRBJ2-7 | . | TRBV4-3 | 15 | CASSQEGLAGYEQYF | TGCGCCAGCAGCCAAGAAGGTCTAGCAGGGTACGAGCAGTACTTC